The rows below give T cell receptor beta chains drawn from one sample of a study of immune heterogeneity within non-small cell lung tumors. TCRdb reanalysed the multiplex PCR reads using MiXCR and keeps one entry per CDR3 protein. The table lists about 15,000 distinct CDR3 sequences, over 25% of them singletons. Sequencing used lung tumor tissue. The receptors here all came from a woman aged 45-65 years with non-small cell lung cancer. CDR3s include the opening cysteine and the closing phenylalanine or tryptophan. Fields, in order: D gene, V gene, J gene, clone size, CDR3 protein, CDR3 DNA. A D gene is named only where the DNA matches it firmly. Clone size is given for some rows only: seen once, a few or many times, or a class if the clone is expanded.

D: TRBD1
V: TRBV19
J: TRBJ1-5
size: many
CDR3: CASSIQTGSQPQHF
DNA: TGTGCCAGTAGTATCCAGACAGGGTCTCAGCCCCAGCATTTT

D: TRBD2
V: TRBV7-9
J: TRBJ2-3
size: medium-sized
CDR3: CASSLAKTSYQSTDTQYF
DNA: TGTGCCAGCAGCTTAGCCAAGACTAGCTACCAAAGCACAGATACGCAGTATTTT

D: NA
V: TRBV6-2/TRBV6-3
J: TRBJ1-5
size: few
CDR3: CASSVVNYSNQPQHF
DNA: TGTGCCAGCAGTGTGGTAAATTATAGCAATCAGCCCCAGCATTTT

D: NA
V: TRBV25-1
J: TRBJ1-4
size: many
CDR3: CASARGTLNEKLFF
DNA: TGTGCCAGTGCACGGGGGACCCTTAATGAAAAACTGTTTTTT

D: TRBD2
V: TRBV19
J: TRBJ2-5
size: once
CDR3: CASSIGSGRARETQYF
DNA: TGTGCCAGTAGTATCGGTAGCGGGAGGGCCCGGGAGACCCAGTACTTC

D: TRBD1
V: TRBV2
J: TRBJ1-2
size: NA
CDR3: CASRQQGAHTF
DNA: TGTGCCAGCAGGCAACAGGGGGCTCACACCTTC

D: TRBD1
V: TRBV18
J: TRBJ2-3
size: NA
CDR3: CASSRRTGTGETDTQYF
DNA: TGTGCCAGCTCACGGAGGACCGGGACAGGGGAAACAGATACGCAGTATTTT

D: NA
V: TRBV5-1
J: TRBJ2-3
size: many
CDR3: CASSLSPGTTRDTQYF
DNA: TGCGCCAGCAGCTTGTCACCTGGGACCACCCGGGATACGCAGTATTTT

D: NA
V: TRBV11-2
J: TRBJ1-2
size: NA
CDR3: CASSPSGRCYTF
DNA: TGTGCCAGCAGCCCGAGTGGACGGTGCTACACCTTC

D: NA
V: TRBV5-4
J: TRBJ2-7
size: NA
CDR3: CASSYGWAEQYF
DNA: TGTGCCAGCAGCTACGGGTGGGCCGAGCAGTACTTC

D: NA
V: TRBV7-2
J: TRBJ2-3
size: NA
CDR3: CASSLLSSLPTDTQYF
DNA: TGTGCCAGCAGCTTGTTATCAAGCCTCCCCACAGATACGCAGTATTTT

D: NA
V: TRBV18
J: TRBJ2-4
size: medium-sized
CDR3: CASSPQGGKNIQYF
DNA: TGTGCCAGCTCACCACAGGGAGGCAAAAACATTCAGTACTTC

D: NA
V: TRBV7-2
J: TRBJ2-5
size: NA
CDR3: CASSLRTIQGLETQYF
DNA: TGTGCCAGCAGCCTGAGGACCATCCAAGGATTGGAGACCCAGTACTTC

D: NA
V: TRBV20-1
J: TRBJ2-2
size: many
CDR3: CSALGTANTGELFF
DNA: TGCAGTGCCCTAGGGACGGCGAACACCGGGGAGCTGTTTTTT

D: TRBD2
V: TRBV7-9
J: TRBJ2-1
size: NA
CDR3: CARSLKLADYNEQFF
DNA: TGTGCCAGAAGCTTAAAACTAGCGGATTACAATGAGCAGTTCTTC

D: NA
V: TRBV20-1
J: TRBJ2-1
size: many
CDR3: CSAPGQGYDEQFF
DNA: TGCAGTGCCCCGGGGCAGGGTTATGATGAGCAGTTCTTC

D: TRBD1
V: TRBV3-1
J: TRBJ1-4
size: many
CDR3: CASRDRVGEKLFF
DNA: TGTGCCAGCAGGGACAGGGTCGGGGAAAAACTGTTTTTT

D: NA
V: TRBV20-1
J: TRBJ2-7
size: few
CDR3: CSARDGRASYEQYF
DNA: TGCAGTGCTAGAGATGGCAGGGCCTCCTACGAGCAGTACTTC

D: NA
V: TRBV28
J: TRBJ2-7
size: many
CDR3: CASSLLSVWYF
DNA: TGTGCCAGCAGTTTGCTTAGCGTCTGGTACTTC

D: NA
V: TRBV20-1
J: TRBJ2-7
size: NA
CDR3: CSARSGQGSGYEQYF
DNA: TGCAGTGCTAGATCGGGCCAAGGGAGCGGTTACGAGCAGTACTTC

D: NA
V: TRBV18
J: TRBJ1-2
size: medium-sized
CDR3: CASSPGFNYGYTF
DNA: TGTGCCAGCTCACCAGGGTTTAACTATGGCTACACCTTC

D: TRBD2
V: TRBV28
J: TRBJ2-3
size: many
CDR3: CASSAILAGGPRAQYF
DNA: TGTGCCAGCAGTGCAATACTAGCGGGAGGGCCACGAGCGCAGTATTTT

D: NA
V: TRBV2
J: TRBJ1-1
size: many
CDR3: CASSEGQWADEAFF
DNA: TGTGCCAGCAGTGAAGGTCAATGGGCTGATGAAGCTTTCTTT

D: NA
V: TRBV20-1
J: TRBJ2-2
size: many
CDR3: CSARVSNPGELFF
DNA: TGCAGTGCTAGAGTAAGCAATCCCGGGGAGCTGTTTTTT

D: TRBD2
V: TRBV6-1
J: TRBJ2-7
size: many
CDR3: CASSPGRVRAGSYEQYF
DNA: TGTGCCAGCAGTCCCGGGAGGGTTAGGGCCGGATCCTACGAGCAGTACTTC

D: NA
V: TRBV11-3
J: TRBJ2-3
size: NA
CDR3: CASSPGPGGTDTQYF
DNA: TGTGCCAGCAGCCCAGGACCTGGAGGCACAGATACGCAGTATTTT

D: NA
V: TRBV28
J: TRBJ1-5
size: medium-sized
CDR3: CASSPRDFGILWGSHSNQPQHF
DNA: TGTGCCAGCAGTCCGAGGGATTTTGGCATATTATGGGGCAGTCATAGCAATCAGCCCCAGCATTTT

D: NA
V: TRBV2
J: TRBJ2-6
size: NA
CDR3: CASTLDTIGANVLTF
DNA: TGTGCCAGTACGCTGGACACGATTGGGGCCAACGTCCTGACTTTC

D: TRBD2
V: TRBV19
J: TRBJ2-3
size: NA
CDR3: CASSPRLAASTDTQYF
DNA: TGTGCCAGTAGTCCTAGACTAGCGGCTAGCACAGATACGCAGTATTTT

D: NA
V: TRBV28
J: TRBJ1-3
size: few
CDR3: CASSSAEGVGSGNTIYF
DNA: TGTGCCAGCAGTAGTGCCGAGGGGGTCGGATCTGGAAACACCATATATTTT

D: TRBD1
V: TRBV5-4
J: TRBJ1-2
size: few
CDR3: CASSSLGGQDGFYSYTF
DNA: TGTGCCAGCAGCTCGCTAGGAGGACAGGATGGGTTTTATAGTTACACCTTC

D: TRBD1
V: TRBV3-1
J: TRBJ1-1
size: many
CDR3: CASGIQGGKNTEAFF
DNA: TGTGCCAGCGGAATCCAGGGGGGAAAGAACACTGAAGCTTTCTTT

D: TRBD2
V: TRBV9
J: TRBJ2-2
size: medium-sized
CDR3: CASSVEAGGPSSGELFF
DNA: TGTGCCAGCAGCGTAGAGGCGGGGGGGCCGTCATCCGGGGAGCTGTTTTTT

D: TRBD2
V: TRBV19
J: TRBJ2-5
size: NA
CDR3: CASKGLGAGFQETQYF
DNA: TGTGCCAGTAAAGGTCTGGGAGCGGGGTTCCAAGAGACCCAGTACTTC

D: NA
V: TRBV20-1
J: TRBJ1-6
size: medium-sized
CDR3: CSARGDPNSPLHF
DNA: TGCAGTGCCAGAGGAGATCCAAATTCACCCCTCCACTTT

D: TRBD2
V: TRBV20-1
J: TRBJ2-7
size: NA
CDR3: CSARPGLEYEQYF
DNA: TGCAGTGCTAGACCGGGACTAGAGTACGAGCAGTACTTC

D: NA
V: TRBV28
J: TRBJ2-3
size: many
CDR3: CASSWGWGTDTQYF
DNA: TGTGCCAGCAGTTGGGGCTGGGGCACAGATACGCAGTATTTT

D: NA
V: TRBV20-1
J: TRBJ1-4
size: NA
CDR3: CSASPIRQGREKLFF
DNA: TGCAGTGCTAGCCCCATACGCCAGGGGCGGGAAAAACTGTTTTTT

D: TRBD1
V: TRBV6-2/TRBV6-3
J: TRBJ2-7
size: NA
CDR3: CASTNGGQGAYEQYF
DNA: TGTGCCAGCACCAACGGGGGACAGGGGGCTTACGAGCAGTACTTC

D: NA
V: TRBV24-1
J: TRBJ2-1
size: NA
CDR3: CATSDPSRRYNEQFF
DNA: TGTGCCACCAGTGATCCCTCGCGCAGGTACAATGAGCAGTTCTTC

D: TRBD2
V: TRBV20-1
J: TRBJ2-1
size: medium-sized
CDR3: CSASGGALEFF
DNA: TGCAGTGCTAGCGGGGGGGCTCTGGAGTTCTTC